This T cell receptor (beta chain) was sequenced for a study of blood T cell repertoires in COVID-19. Turning to the study itself: The United States, Italy and Spain were the sources of the acute and convalescent COVID-19 samples.

CDR3 length: 14 amino acids. Per germline, CDR1 SGHTA and CDR2 FQGTGA. The V gene end was trimmed by 4 bases and the J gene end by 4 bases; junction bases not matched to a gene: 4. Two consecutive negative NP/OP PCR tests, clearance, or resolved symptoms defined Cohort 3 recovery. This clone was counted a single time. In the original analysis: Cell counts per sample came from amplifying reference gene primers. Sequenced by immunoSEQ multiplex PCR; TCRdb stores in-frame clones only, minus some. V, J and clone size derive from that table, while D and trimming were established from the DNA sequence. The table has some 100,000 clones, around 86% seen once.

The material sequenced was PBMCs or T cells enriched from blood (not recorded which). The origin of this receptor is a woman aged 45-60 years who had recovered from COVID-19. The chain carries TRBV7-3 and TRBJ2-1; 7 bases match TRBD2. CDR3 protein: CASSSTGRYNEQFF. The CDR3 region has the DNA TGTGCCAGCAGCTCAACCGGGAGGTACAATGAGCAGTTCTTC.